The rows below give T cell receptor beta chains drawn from one sample of a study of CD4 T cells in relation to SARS-CoV-2 and coronaviruses. No antigens are known for them. Here immunoSEQ multiplex PCR was the method, and the copy in TCRdb shows in-frame clones only, minus some. Here the sample spans 20,000 to 30,000 clones, more than 75% being singletons. The sample comprised CD4+ T cells from PBMCs, cultured in vitro. These receptor sequences come from a human donor in good health. CDR3s include the opening cysteine and the closing phenylalanine or tryptophan. The D gene is left open where the match is weak. Clone size is stated in some rows and not others, as once, few, many or a class when expanded.

j_gene	v_gene	abundance	d_gene	CDR3aa	CDR3nt
TRBJ2-7	TRBV5-1	.	TRBD2	CASSSTSGSSYEQYF	TGCGCCAGCAGCTCGACTAGCGGTAGCTCCTACGAGCAGTACTTC
TRBJ2-7	TRBV28	.	.	CASSSTTDRDREQYF	TGTGCCAGCAGTTCCACGACCGACCGGGACCGCGAGCAGTACTTC
TRBJ1-2	TRBV19	.	.	CASIPSAGYGYTF	TGTGCCAGTATACCATCCGCTGGCTATGGCTACACCTTC
TRBJ1-4	TRBV6-2/TRBV6-3	.	.	CASSLGPINEKLFF	TGTGCCAGCAGTTTGGGACCGATTAATGAAAAACTGTTTTTT
TRBJ2-5	TRBV7-2	.	TRBD2	CASSPGGLGLAGSETQYF	TGTGCCAGCAGCCCGGGGGGGCTGGGACTAGCGGGGTCAGAGACCCAGTACTTC
TRBJ1-4	TRBV7-9	.	.	CASSLLQGDEKLFF	TGTGCCAGCAGCTTGTTGCAGGGCGATGAAAAACTGTTTTTT
TRBJ2-3	TRBV4-3	.	TRBD1	CASSRGQETDTQYF	TGCGCCAGCAGCCGGGGACAGGAAACGGATACGCAGTATTTT
TRBJ1-5	TRBV10-2	.	.	CASSETGGSNQPQHF	TGCGCCAGCAGCGAGACTGGGGGGAGCAATCAGCCCCAGCATTTT
TRBJ1-2	TRBV9	.	.	CASSILGRGGYTF	TGTGCCAGCAGCATTTTAGGCAGGGGTGGCTACACCTTC
TRBJ2-1	TRBV9	few	.	CASSVSYNEQFF	TGTGCCAGCAGCGTAAGCTATAATGAGCAGTTCTTC
TRBJ2-7	TRBV28	.	.	CASSYRVEQYF	TGTGCCAGCAGTTACAGGGTGGAGCAGTACTTC
TRBJ1-4	TRBV6-6	.	.	CASSRGPALGEKLFF	TGTGCCAGCAGTCGCGGGCCAGCCCTAGGGGAAAAACTGTTTTTT
TRBJ2-5	TRBV18	.	TRBD2	CASSLWTSGSPETQYF	TGTGCCAGCTCACTTTGGACTAGCGGGAGCCCAGAGACCCAGTACTTC
TRBJ2-7	TRBV5-4	.	TRBD1	CASSLGTGGYYEQYF	TGTGCCAGCAGCTTGGGGACAGGGGGCTACTACGAGCAGTACTTC
TRBJ2-7	TRBV24-1	.	.	CATSAGGFDEQYF	TGTGCCACCAGTGCGGGCGGGTTCGACGAGCAGTACTTC
TRBJ1-3	TRBV5-1	.	TRBD1	CASSVGQSSSGNTIYF	TGCGCCAGCAGCGTGGGACAGTCAAGCTCTGGAAACACCATATATTTT
TRBJ2-7	TRBV9	.	.	CASSVRREGYEQYF	TGTGCCAGCAGCGTAAGGCGGGAAGGATACGAGCAGTACTTC